This is a list of T cell receptor beta chains from one sample in a study of T cells in tumors after PD-1 blockade. Assay: immunoSEQ multiplex PCR; the TCRdb copy retains only in-frame clones and omits some. Of 15,000 or so clones listed, roughly four fifths are singletons. This specimen consisted of PBMCs, obtained after anti-PD-1 treatment. These receptor sequences come from a human donor with basal cell carcinoma. The CDR3 runs from the conserved cysteine through the conserved F or W. A D gene is named only where the DNA matches it firmly. Not all rows give a size; the values are once, few, many and, for expanded clones, a class.

v_gene,d_gene,j_gene,abundance,CDR3nt,CDR3aa
TRBV12-3/TRBV12-4,TRBD2,TRBJ2-1,.,TGTGCCAGCAGACCTAGCGGGGGGGGAGAGCAGTTCTTC,CASRPSGGGEQFF
TRBV6-2/TRBV6-3,.,TRBJ2-3,.,TGTGCCAGCAGTTACCGGACGGATACGCAGTATTTT,CASSYRTDTQYF
TRBV10-3,TRBD2,TRBJ2-5,.,TGTGCCATCACCCCGGGAGGGGGAGAGACCCAGTACTTC,CAITPGGGETQYF
TRBV27,.,TRBJ2-3,.,TGTGCCAGCATAGGGGTCACTAGCACAGATACGCAGTATTTT,CASIGVTSTDTQYF
TRBV10-3,TRBD2,TRBJ2-1,.,TGTGCCATCAGTGAGGGGGGTCGCGGGAGGGCCCCGTATGAGCAGTTCTTC,CAISEGGRGRAPYEQFF
TRBV18,TRBD2,TRBJ2-3,.,TGTGCCAGCTCACCTGGACTAGCGGGGGGCACAGATACGCAGTATTTT,CASSPGLAGGTDTQYF
TRBV6-1,.,TRBJ2-2,.,TGTGCCAGCAGTGAAGCCGACGACGCCGGGGAGCTGTTTTTT,CASSEADDAGELFF
TRBV5-1,.,TRBJ2-3,.,TGCGCCAGCAGCTTTGGTAGGGCCTACACAGATACGCAGTATTTT,CASSFGRAYTDTQYF
TRBV27,TRBD1,TRBJ2-2,.,TGTGCCAGCAGTTTATTGGTCCAGGGGGTGGCCGGGGAGCTGTTTTTT,CASSLLVQGVAGELFF
TRBV18,.,TRBJ2-2,.,TGTGCCAGCTCTCCGGGGGGCCATTTCACGAACACCGGGGAGCTGTTTTTT,CASSPGGHFTNTGELFF
TRBV9,.,TRBJ1-1,few,TGTGCCAGCAGCCCCTTTTTGGGCAGGGGAAGCGACACTGAAGCTTTCTTT,CASSPFLGRGSDTEAFF
TRBV10-2,TRBD1,TRBJ1-2,.,TGCGCCAGCAGTGAGGCCGGGGGACAGGGGGCGATTGGCTACACCTTC,CASSEAGGQGAIGYTF
TRBV27,.,TRBJ2-2,.,TGTGCCAGCAGTTCTTTCCACCCAAACACCGGGGAGCTGTTTTTT,CASSSFHPNTGELFF
TRBV5-6,.,TRBJ2-5,.,TGTGCCAGCAGCTTGTGGCTAGCGAAAAGGGAGACCCAGTACTTC,CASSLWLAKRETQYF
TRBV6-5,.,TRBJ2-1,once,TGTGCCAGCAGGCAATTCGTAAATGAGCAGTTCTTC,CASRQFVNEQFF
TRBV2,.,TRBJ2-7,.,TGTGCCAGCAGTGATCTTTCTGGAATGCAGTACTTC,CASSDLSGMQYF
TRBV4-3,.,TRBJ1-6,.,TGCGCCAGCAGCCAAGAATACTGGTTGGACTCACCCCTCCACTTT,CASSQEYWLDSPLHF
TRBV6-4,TRBD2,TRBJ2-3,.,TGTGCCAGCAGCCCGGGGACTAGCGGCACAGATACGCAGTATTTT,CASSPGTSGTDTQYF
TRBV7-2,.,TRBJ1-2,.,TGTGCCAGCAGCTTAGCCAGGGCCTATGGCTACACCTTC,CASSLARAYGYTF
TRBV19,.,TRBJ2-1,.,TGTGCCAGTGGGGGAAGGTCGAGGGGAGACAATGAGCAGTTCTTC,CASGGRSRGDNEQFF
TRBV10-3,.,TRBJ2-3,once,TGTGCCATCAGTGAGTCAGGTCGGCCCGGGATTATAGATACGCAGTATTTT,CAISESGRPGIIDTQYF
TRBV2,.,TRBJ2-1,.,TGTCCCCGCAGTTATGGGGGGGCGCGGGCGGGGAGCTCCTACAATGAGCAGTTCTTC,CPRSYGGARAGSSYNEQFF
TRBV19,.,TRBJ2-6,.,TGTGCCAGTAGTGTCCGGGCTGGTGGGGCCAACGTCCTGACTTTC,CASSVRAGGANVLTF
TRBV4-2,TRBD2,TRBJ2-1,.,TGTGCCAGCAGCCAAGTCGAGACTAGCGGGTCGGATGAGCAGTTCTTC,CASSQVETSGSDEQFF
TRBV29-1,.,TRBJ1-4,few,TGCAGCGTTGGACAGGCCCTTAATGAAAAACTGTTTTTT,CSVGQALNEKLFF
TRBV9,TRBD2,TRBJ2-3,.,TGTGCCAGCAGCGTAGGGACTAGCGGGGGGGCGGGTACGCAGTATTTT,CASSVGTSGGAGTQYF
TRBV5-4,.,TRBJ2-3,once,TGTGCCAGCAGCTTGGGAGGGCGGGCCGGACGTGATACGCAGTATTTT,CASSLGGRAGRDTQYF
TRBV3-1/TRBV3-2,.,TRBJ2-1,.,TGTGCCAGCAGCCAAGGCATGATCAATGAGCAGTTCTTC,CASSQGMINEQFF
TRBV5-1,TRBD2,TRBJ2-3,.,TGCGCCAGCAGCCCGGAGGGTCTAGCGGGGGACTATACGCAGTATTTT,CASSPEGLAGDYTQYF
TRBV7-3,.,TRBJ2-1,.,TGTGCCAGCAGCAACGACCAGGCGGCCCAGTTCTTC,CASSNDQAAQFF
TRBV12-5,.,TRBJ2-2,.,TGTGCTAGTGGTTTAGGGGCAGTCTTAACCGGGGAGCTGTTTTTT,CASGLGAVLTGELFF
TRBV18,.,TRBJ2-5,.,TGTGCCAGCTCAGCACTCCAAGAGACCCAGTACTTC,CASSALQETQYF
TRBV6-6,.,TRBJ2-1,.,TGTGCCAGCAGCCGGGACCCCTCCTACAATGAGCAGTTCTTC,CASSRDPSYNEQFF
TRBV13,.,TRBJ1-6,few,TGTGCCAGCAGCTTAGTTTCACCCCTCCACTTT,CASSLVSPLHF
TRBV27,.,TRBJ1-1,.,TGTGCCAGCAGTTTCCAGGAGAACACTGAAGCTTTCTTT,CASSFQENTEAFF